Listed below are T cell receptor beta chains from one sample, sequenced in a study of response to subunit inactivated influenza vaccine. In TCRdb, the RT-PCR reads were re-called with MiXCR into one record per CDR3 protein. Here the sample spans about 780,000 distinct CDR3 sequences, under 20% being singletons. Sample: PBMCs from blood, taken roughly 5 days after vaccination. The receptors originated from a man aged 45 to 65 who received an inactivated influenza vaccine. Each CDR3 is given with its conserved first and last residue. The D gene is left open where the match is weak. Not every row has a clone size; where given, it reads once, few, many or a size class.

d_call clone_size j_call v_call cdr3_nt cdr3_aa
TRBD2 . TRBJ2-5 TRBV7-2 TGTGCCAGCAGCGTCGGGACTAGTAGAGGGGAGACCCAGTACTTC CASSVGTSRGETQYF
. few TRBJ1-2 TRBV28 TGTGCCAGCACCTCCCCCAGGGGTTGGTATGGCTACACCTTC CASTSPRGWYGYTF
. . TRBJ2-2 TRBV20-1 TGCAGTGCTAGAGATCCGGGGGCTGCAAAGGAGCTGTTTTTT CSARDPGAAKELFF
. . TRBJ2-7 TRBV20-1 TGCAGTGCTAGAGAACCCGCGGGCGTCAGCTCCTACGAGCAGTACTTC CSAREPAGVSSYEQYF
. . TRBJ2-1 TRBV6-1 TGTGCCAGCAAAGGAGGGAGGAACTCCTACAATGAGCAGTTCTTC CASKGGRNSYNEQFF
. few TRBJ2-1 TRBV7-2 TGTGCCAGCAGCTTAGGGTTTCTGGCGGTTGAGCAGTTCTTC CASSLGFLAVEQFF
. few TRBJ2-7 TRBV7-8 TGTGCCAGCAGCTTATTTGGGGGGCAGTCCTACGAGCAGTACTTC CASSLFGGQSYEQYF
TRBD2 . TRBJ2-1 TRBV7-3 TGTGCCAGCAGCCCTCTAGCGGGAGTCTCCCGCGATGAGCAGTTCTTC CASSPLAGVSRDEQFF
TRBD1 few TRBJ2-1 TRBV27 TGTGCCAGCAGTTTAAAGGGGACAGTCCTAGGGAATGAGCAGTTCTTC CASSLKGTVLGNEQFF
TRBD1 few TRBJ2-2 TRBV6-5 TGTGCCAGCAGTTACTCCGGGACAGGGGATGGCGGGGAGCTGTTTTTT CASSYSGTGDGGELFF
TRBD1 . TRBJ2-7 TRBV20-1 TGCAGTGCTAGAATCTCCCGGGACAGGGTGTACGAGCAGTACTTC CSARISRDRVYEQYF
. few TRBJ2-1 TRBV27 TGTGCCAGCGGGCTCCAGGGCCACAATGAGCAGTTCTTC CASGLQGHNEQFF
TRBD2 few TRBJ2-1 TRBV20-1 TGCAGTGCTGTGGTATTAGCGGGAGTTTCGGGGAATGAGCAGTTCTTC CSAVVLAGVSGNEQFF
TRBD1 few TRBJ1-5 TRBV20-1 TGCAGTGCTAGAATCGACAGGGGGGATCAGCCCCAGCATTTT CSARIDRGDQPQHF
TRBD2 . TRBJ2-2 TRBV5-1 TGCGCCAGCAGCTCCTCTAGCGGGAGCGTCCCCGGGGAGCTGTTTTTT CASSSSSGSVPGELFF
TRBD1 . TRBJ2-7 TRBV4-3 TGCGCCAGCAGCCAAGAAGGGACAGAGGCCTACGAGCAGTACTTC CASSQEGTEAYEQYF
. few TRBJ1-1 TRBV4-3 TGCGCCAGCAGCCAAGATTATGTGACAGTCAACACTGAAGCTTTCTTT CASSQDYVTVNTEAFF
. . TRBJ1-1 TRBV9 TGTGCCAGCAGCGTAATTGTGTGGGCGCAGGGCACTGAAGCTTTCTTT CASSVIVWAQGTEAFF
TRBD1 few TRBJ1-4 TRBV28 TGTGCCAGCAGTTTAACTACAGGGGGACATGAAAAACTGTTTTTT CASSLTTGGHEKLFF
. . TRBJ2-7 TRBV4-1 TGCGCCAGCAGCCAAGCGGGGATCTACGAGCAGTACTTC CASSQAGIYEQYF
. . TRBJ1-2 TRBV20-1 TGCAGTGCTAGTGTGGGGGCGCTGGGCTACACCTTC CSASVGALGYTF
. . TRBJ2-2 TRBV7-2 TGTGCCAGCAGCCCCCACTCCGGGTCCGGGGAGCTGTTTTTT CASSPHSGSGELFF
TRBD2 . TRBJ2-3 TRBV15 TGTGCCACCAGCAGAGAGGTTTTTCTAGCGGGTTCCCGCACAGATACGCAGTATTTT CATSREVFLAGSRTDTQYF
TRBD2 many TRBJ2-7 TRBV3-1 TGTGCCAGCAGCCAAGGATCCAGCGGGAGGTACGAGCAGTACTTC CASSQGSSGRYEQYF
. . TRBJ2-4 TRBV12-3/TRBV12-4 TGTGCCAGCAGTTTATATTTAGGGGGGGGCGTAGTGGACATTCAGTACTTC CASSLYLGGGVVDIQYF
TRBD2 . TRBJ2-7 TRBV7-6 TGTGCCAGCAGCTTAGTCTTGGGGCTAGCGGGGTTTACCGCCTACGAGCAGTACTTC CASSLVLGLAGFTAYEQYF
. . TRBJ2-1 TRBV24-1 TGTGCCACCAGTGATTTGAGGGACACCTTTGGGTTGCAGTTCTTC CATSDLRDTFGLQFF
TRBD1 . TRBJ2-7 TRBV5-1 TGCGCCAGCAGTTCTGAGGACAGGGGGCTCTACGAGCAGTACTTC CASSSEDRGLYEQYF
. many TRBJ2-3 TRBV5-1 TGCGCCAGCAAGGATAGGTCGGATACGCAGTATTTT CASKDRSDTQYF
. few TRBJ1-6 TRBV3-1 TGTGCCAGCAGCTCCCGGGACTATAATTCACCCCTCCACTTT CASSSRDYNSPLHF
TRBD2 . TRBJ2-1 TRBV20-1 TGCAGTGCTAGAGCTAGCGGGGGGGCCGGCGATGAGCAGTTCTTC CSARASGGAGDEQFF
. few TRBJ1-4 TRBV7-2 TGTGCCAGCAGCTTTCAGGCTAATGAAAAACTGTTTTTT CASSFQANEKLFF
. many TRBJ2-7 TRBV4-1 TGCGCCAGCAGCCAAGCTGCAGGGGTAATGGACGAGCAGTACTTC CASSQAAGVMDEQYF
. many TRBJ2-5 TRBV12-3/TRBV12-4 TGTGCCAGCAGTTTAGATGCTGGTGAGACCCAGTACTTC CASSLDAGETQYF
. few TRBJ2-7 TRBV7-9 TGTGCCAGCAGCTTTCTGGGGCGGGCAGGGGAAAACGAGCAGTACTTC CASSFLGRAGENEQYF
. . TRBJ2-3 TRBV7-2 TGTGCCAGCAGCTTAGGGGCAGGGTGGGCAGATACGCAGTATTTT CASSLGAGWADTQYF
TRBD2 . TRBJ2-7 TRBV7-6 TGTGCCAGCAGCTTAGATGCTAGCGGGAGGACATCCTACGAGCAGTACTTC CASSLDASGRTSYEQYF
TRBD1 . TRBJ2-2 TRBV5-1 TGCGCCAGCATCAGCTTTGGGACAGGTGCAACCGGGGAGCTGTTTTTT CASISFGTGATGELFF
. few TRBJ1-5 TRBV30 TGTGCCTGGAGTCCTCAGTTACGGGAGCCCCAGCATTTT CAWSPQLREPQHF
TRBD1 . TRBJ1-5 TRBV4-2 TGTGCCAGCAGCCAAGGGACAGGGTGGGGTCAGCCCCAGCATTTT CASSQGTGWGQPQHF
TRBD2 few TRBJ2-7 TRBV6-5 TGTGCCAGCAGTTACGATAGCGGGAGTTCCTACGAGCAGTACTTC CASSYDSGSSYEQYF
TRBD1 few TRBJ1-2 TRBV7-9 TGTGCCAGCAGCACTGGACAGGGGGACTACACCTTC CASSTGQGDYTF
. many TRBJ2-7 TRBV20-1 TGCAGTGCTAGCGTGACTAGTTCGGGAACCTACGAGCAGTACTTC CSASVTSSGTYEQYF
TRBD2 few TRBJ2-7 TRBV20-1 TGCAGTGCTCCAAGACTAGCGGGGGATAAATACGAGCAGTACTTC CSAPRLAGDKYEQYF
. few TRBJ2-2 TRBV12-3/TRBV12-4 TGTGCCAGCAGTTTACGTTGGGAGCTGTTTTTT CASSLRWELFF
TRBD1 . TRBJ1-1 TRBV29-1 TGCAGCGCGGGACAGACCATGAACACTGAAGCTTTCTTT CSAGQTMNTEAFF
. . TRBJ2-2 TRBV30 TGTGCCTGGAGTGTAGGGGTATACACCGGGGAGCTGTTTTTT CAWSVGVYTGELFF
TRBD2 . TRBJ2-1 TRBV4-2 TGTGCCAGCAGCCAAGATAGCGGGCGCAAACACAATGAGCAGTTCTTC CASSQDSGRKHNEQFF
TRBD2 few TRBJ2-1 TRBV6-1 TGTGCCAGCAGGATCCGACTAGCGGCTTACAATGAGCAGTTCTTC CASRIRLAAYNEQFF
TRBD2 few TRBJ2-1 TRBV29-1 TGCAGCGTTGAGCGGGGGGAAAATAATGAGCAGTTCTTC CSVERGENNEQFF
. few TRBJ1-6 TRBV5-1 TGCGCCACTTCTTTGGACGGCTTCTATAATTCACCCCTCCACTTT CATSLDGFYNSPLHF
. few TRBJ2-1 TRBV12-3/TRBV12-4 TGTGCCAGCTTGGCCACGGCCCCCTACAATGAGCAGTTCTTC CASLATAPYNEQFF
TRBD2 many TRBJ2-2 TRBV7-8 TGTGCCAGCAGCTTACATGGCGGGGGGAACACCGGGGAGCTGTTTTTT CASSLHGGGNTGELFF